This T cell receptor beta chain was observed in a study of post-analysis software for immune sequencing data. The overall study: The disease courses covered relapsing-remitting, secondary progressive and progressive-relapsing multiple sclerosis.

Prepared libraries of TCR beta cDNA carried unique molecular identifiers. The source material, 1 to 10 million T cells, gave rise to 510,000 or so cDNA molecules. In TCRdb, the PCR reads were re-called with MiXCR into one record per CDR3 protein. This sample has 500,000 to 600,000 distinct CDR3 sequences; around 40% occur once, and the top ten carry under 2%. This clonotype has a handful of counts. Antigen unknown. Study-wide findings and caveats: The authors found that F measure strongly co-clustered same-batch samples. Normalized Chao1 diversity in multiple sclerosis patients fell significantly below that of controls. Controls had lower frequencies than patients of roughly five TRBV segments, which included TRBV5-6, TRBV5-1 and TRBV20-1.

The germline V gene encodes CDR1 SQVTM and CDR2 ANQGSEA. V lost 1 base and J lost 1; bases outside the gene matches: 5. The CDR3 is 16 amino acids. The chain employs TRBV29-1 and TRBJ2-1; 9 bases line up with TRBD1. Sample: blood. The receptor comes from a girl aged 5-17 years with multiple sclerosis. DNA of the CDR3: TGCAGCGTTGAAGGACGGACAGGGGCATCCTACAATGAGCAGTTCTTC. Its translation: CSVEGRTGASYNEQFF.